This entry lists 19 T cell receptor beta chains sequenced from one sample in a study of T cells in tuberculosis (dated by TCRdb to the late 2010s). Library construction relied on the immunoSEQ multiplex PCR assay. TCRdb stores this immuneACCESS table with in-frame sequences only. Part of the clones is absent; in the studies checked, under half of the shortfall reflects unresolved V genes, and no reason is known for the rest. In this sample the table shows tens of thousands of clones, 90% to 95% of which occur a single time. Around 10% of the sample goes to the ten largest clones. Specimen: PBMCs. These receptors were collected from a donor under 30 with latent tuberculosis or without tuberculosis infection. Some clones in this sample may be carry-over from other donors' samples.

The V call is TRBV19, the J call TRBJ1-5; D not resolved. The CDR3 consists of 14 residues. CDR1 LNHDA and CDR2 SQIVND come from the germline V gene (reference sequence). V shed 2 bases and J shed 2 bases, with 7 bases lying between them. The CDR3 protein is CASSIRVRNQPQHF. Here the CDR3 DNA reads TGTGCCAGTAGTATACGGGTCCGCAATCAGCCCCAGCATTTT.

This chain's CDR3 is CASSFGQGDQPQHF. The CDR3 DNA reads TGTGCCAGCAGTTTCGGGCAGGGCGATCAGCCCCAGCATTTT. V usage is TRBV28 and J usage is TRBJ1-5; a possible D gene is TRBD1 (5 bases). This CDR3 spans 14 amino acids. The V gene's germline CDR1 is MDHEN and CDR2 SYDVKM. V was cut by 3 bases and J by 5 bases, with 11 bases left in between.

The chain is built from TRBV9 and TRBJ1-3; no clear D. V gave up 0 bases and J gave up 6 bases, with 7 bases separating them. This CDR3 is 13 amino acids long. From germline, CDR1 is SGDLS and CDR2 YYNGEE. CDR3 loop: CASSVVGVNTIYF. The CDR3, as DNA: TGTGCCAGCAGCGTAGTGGGAGTAAACACCATATATTTT. The full variable domain, its missing parts supplied by reference TRBV9 and TRBJ1-3, is DSGVTQTPKHLITATGQRVTLRCSPRSGDLSVYWYQQSLDQGLQFLIQYYNGEERAKGNILERFSAQQFPDLHSELNLSSLELGDSALYFCASSVVGVNTIYFGEGSWLTVV.

The chain couples TRBV7-2 to TRBJ2-3; D not certain. The V end was cut by 5 bases, the J end by 2 bases, with 5 bases between. The CDR3 length is 12 residues. Germline V CDR1 and CDR2: SGHTA, FQGNSA. The CDR3 sequence: CASSQDTDTQYF. The CDR3 region has the DNA TGTGCCAGCAGCCAGGACACAGATACGCAGTATTTT.

The chain couples TRBV5-8 to TRBJ1-1; D is unclear. CDR1 and CDR2 from the germline V gene are SGHTS and YDEGEE. The CDR3 length is 13 residues. Trimming cost V 3 bases and J 5 bases, with 11 bases left between them. CDR3 residues: CASSSTPGTEAFF. CDR3 in DNA: TGTGCCAGCAGCTCGACCCCGGGGACTGAAGCTTTCTTT.

The rearrangement links TRBV15 to TRBJ1-5; the D gene is possibly TRBD1 (5 bases). Germline V gene sequence: CDR1 LNHNV, CDR2 YYDKDF (reference sequence). The CDR3 totals 16 residues. V was shortened by 6 bases and J by 2 bases, with 17 bases between the two germline ends. CDR3 nucleotides: TGTGCCACCAGGTCCGGGGGTAGTTTTGGCAATCAGCCCCAGCATTTT. It specifies CATRSGGSFGNQPQHF.

For the CDR3, the DNA is TGTGCCAGCAGCTTAGGATCGGGACAGACGTATAGCAATCAGCCCCAGCATTTT. It yields the protein CASSLGSGQTYSNQPQHF. The chain uses TRBV7-9 and TRBJ1-5, with 7 bases identical to TRBD1. The V segment lost 1 base and the J segment 0 bases; nucleotides outside the gene matches: 9. The germline V gene has CDR1 SEHNR and CDR2 FQNEAQ (reference sequence). The CDR3 has 18 residues.

The CDR3: CSVNRVGEQFF. DNA for the CDR3: TGCAGCGTAAACAGGGTCGGGGAGCAGTTCTTC. This chain links TRBV29-1 with TRBJ2-1, with D perhaps TRBD1 (6 bases). In germline, CDR1 is SQVTM, CDR2 ANQGSEA. The CDR3 has 11 amino acids. V gave up 6 bases and J gave up 10 bases, with 13 bases separating them.

The V gene is TRBV18, the J gene TRBJ2-1, with 9 bases lining up with TRBD1. The CDR3 is made up of 13 amino acids. Germline V lookup: CDR1 KGHSH, CDR2 LQKENI. V lost 9 bases and J lost 5; bases outside the gene matches: 5. CDR3 protein: CASRDRVNNEQFF. DNA for the CDR3: TGTGCCAGTCGGGACAGGGTAAACAATGAGCAGTTCTTC.

This chain uses TRBV7-7 with TRBJ1-5; no clear D. Looked up from germline, CDR1 is SSHAT and CDR2 is FNYEAQ (reference sequence). This CDR3 has 13 residues. Trimming cost V 1 base and J 6 bases, with 7 bases left between them. CDR3 nucleotide sequence: TGTGCCAGCAGCTTAGGGGCCGGTCAGCCCCAGCATTTT. The encoded protein is CASSLGAGQPQHF.

The rearrangement joins TRBV11-2 to TRBJ1-1; no clear D gene. V was cut by 0 bases and J by 5 bases, with 19 bases left in between. Per the germline V gene, CDR1 is SGHAT and CDR2 is FQNNGV. CDR3 length equals 17 residues. The CDR3 reads CASSLDLGRGARTEAFF. CDR3 sequence (DNA): TGTGCCAGCAGCTTAGATCTTGGTCGGGGAGCGCGGACTGAAGCTTTCTTT.

The CDR3 nucleotides are TGTGCCAGCAGCTTGGACGGACAGGGGAACTATGGCTACACCTTC. Encoded protein: CASSLDGQGNYGYTF. This chain connects TRBV7-9 to TRBJ1-2, with 9 bases aligning to TRBD1. Trimming cost V 3 bases and J 2 bases; bases outside gene matches: 4. This CDR3 has 15 amino acids. Germline loops: CDR1 SEHNR, CDR2 FQNEAQ (reference sequence).

V usage is TRBV4-1 and J usage is TRBJ2-7, with D tentatively TRBD2 (6 bases). In germline, CDR1 is MGHRA, CDR2 YSYEKL. CDR3 size: 16 residues. Trimming shortened V by 0 bases and J by 4 bases, and 16 bases separated the two germline ends. CDR3 region: CASSQDPREIPYEQYV. CDR3 coding DNA: TGCGCCAGCAGCCAAGACCCCCGGGAGATCCCTTACGAGCAGTACGTC.

CDR3 bases: TGTGCCAGCAGAACGTACAGGGTGTTGGATGAAAAACTGTTTTTT. Translated: CASRTYRVLDEKLFF. The V call is TRBV6-5, the J call TRBJ1-4; maybe TRBD1 (6 bases). The germline gives CDR1 MNHEY, CDR2 SVGAGI. The CDR3 covers 15 residues. V shed 6 bases and J shed 6 bases, with 17 bases lying between them.

The chain recombines TRBV5-1 with TRBJ2-3, with TRBD2 identical over 9 bases. CDR1 and CDR2 (germline): SGHRS, YFSETQ. V lost 4 bases and J lost 3; bases outside the gene matches: 3. The CDR3 spans 14 residues. CDR3: CASSRAGGTDTQYF. The CDR3 nucleotides read TGCGCCAGCAGCCGGGCGGGGGGGACAGATACGCAGTATTTT.

The chain carries TRBV19 and TRBJ1-2; TRBD1 matches at 7 bases. Germline V gene sequence: CDR1 LNHDA, CDR2 SQIVND (reference sequence). This CDR3 region has 15 residues. V lost 3 bases and J lost 10; bases outside the gene matches: 14. In nucleotides, the CDR3 is TGTGCCAGTAGTATGGCACCACAGGGGCATGATCACTACACCTTC. This encodes CASSMAPQGHDHYTF. The entire variable domain, with the rest obtained from reference TRBV19 and TRBJ1-2, is as follows: DGGITQSPKYLFRKEGQNVTLSCEQNLNHDAMYWYRQDPGQGLRLIYYSQIVNDFQKGDIAEGYSVSREKKESFPLTVTSAQKNPTAFYLCASSMAPQGHDHYTFGSGTRLTVV.

The rearrangement links TRBV6-5 to TRBJ1-4, with a weak D call TRBD1 (6 bases). With 7 bases removed from V and 0 bases from J, the gap between germline ends came to 9 bases. The CDR3 spans 14 residues. Germline V gene lookup returns CDR1 MNHEY and CDR2 SVGAGI. The CDR3 sequence: CASKQGSTNEKLFF. CDR3 nucleotides: TGTGCCAGCAAGCAGGGGTCAACTAATGAAAAACTGTTTTTT.

The chain carries TRBV6-5 and TRBJ2-7; 8 bases align to TRBD1. The CDR3 totals 15 residues. In germline, CDR1 is MNHEY, CDR2 SVGAGI. The trim removed 7 bases at V and 2 bases at J, leaving 10 bases unmatched. The DNA of the CDR3 is TGTGCCAGCAAACTAGGACAGGGTGGTCCCTACGAGCAGTACTTC. It specifies CASKLGQGGPYEQYF.

J is TRBJ1-3 and V is TRBV11-2; D is uncertain. The CDR3 covers 13 residues. V was shortened by 1 base and J by 4 bases, with 5 bases between the two germline ends. Germline-derived CDR1 and CDR2 are SGHAT and FQNNGV. CDR3 amino acids: CASSLAGGNTIYF. The CDR3 nucleotides are TGTGCCAGCAGCTTAGCAGGCGGAAACACCATATATTTT.